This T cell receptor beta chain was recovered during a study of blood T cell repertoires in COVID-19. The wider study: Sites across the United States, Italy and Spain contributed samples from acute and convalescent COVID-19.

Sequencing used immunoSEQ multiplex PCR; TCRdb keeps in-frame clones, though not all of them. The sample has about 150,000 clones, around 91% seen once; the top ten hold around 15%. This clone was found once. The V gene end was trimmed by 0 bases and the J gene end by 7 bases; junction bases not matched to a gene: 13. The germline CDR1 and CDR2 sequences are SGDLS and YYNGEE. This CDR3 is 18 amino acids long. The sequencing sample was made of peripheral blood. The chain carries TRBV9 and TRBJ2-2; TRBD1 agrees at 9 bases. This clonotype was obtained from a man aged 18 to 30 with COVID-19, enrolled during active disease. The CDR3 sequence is CASSVVLRGDRAGGELFF. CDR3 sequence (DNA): TGTGCCAGCAGCGTAGTGTTAAGGGGGGACAGGGCTGGCGGGGAGCTGTTTTTT.